A single sample is the source of the 17 T cell receptor beta chains below, sequenced in a study of early T cells in non-severe SARS-CoV-2 infection. TCRdb reanalysed the 5' RACE reads using MiXCR and keeps one entry per CDR3 protein. The table lists roughly 41,000 distinct CDR3 sequences, over 4% of them singletons. Input material: whole blood. These receptors were collected from an adult who was a healthcare worker with PCR-confirmed SARS-CoV-2 infection or an uninfected control (not recorded which).

J is TRBJ1-1 and V is TRBV5-4; D is unclear. Germline loops: CDR1 SGHNT, CDR2 YYREEE (reference sequence). This CDR3 comprises 13 residues. Trimming shortened V by 4 bases and J by 11 bases, and 18 bases separated the two germline ends. The CDR3 DNA reads as TGTGCCAGCAGCCTAGGGAGAGACCCGGTGGCTTTCTTT. Translated: CASSLGRDPVAFF. Full variable domain (outside the CDR3, taken from reference TRBV5-4 and TRBJ1-1): ETGVTQSPTHLIKTRGQQVTLRCSSQSGHNTVSWYQQALGQGPQFIFQYYREEENGRGNFPPRFSGLQFPNYSSELNVNALELDDSALYLCASSLGRDPVAFFGQGTRLTVV.

This clonotype was counted only a few times. This sequence joins TRBV29-1 and TRBJ2-7; D gene unclear. V was clipped by 5 bases and J by 0 bases, with 20 bases between them. Germline V gives CDR1 SQVTM, CDR2 ANQGSEA. CDR3 length: 16 amino acids. The chain's CDR3 is CSVIPTNVRSSYEQYF. CDR3 nucleotides: TGCAGCGTTATACCAACAAACGTTAGGAGCTCCTACGAGCAGTACTTC.

In its sample, this clonotype was seen many times. The chain has TRBV28 and TRBJ1-1; no reliable D call. The CDR3 totals 14 residues. Trimming took off 6 bases at V and 2 bases at J, with 13 bases between the two ends. Germline V CDR1 and CDR2: MDHEN, SYDVKM. The CDR3 sequence: CASSLDGPNTEAFF. DNA for the CDR3: TGTGCCAGCAGCCTTGACGGCCCCAACACTGAAGCTTTCTTT.

This clonotype was seen more than once but under ten times. The rearrangement uses TRBV6-2 or TRBV6-3 and TRBJ1-1; D unclear. This CDR3 has 13 residues. The germline V gene encodes CDR1 MNHEY and CDR2 SVGEGT. V was pared by 2 bases and J by 3 bases, with 7 bases between. CDR3 DNA sequence: TGTGCCAGCAGTTACCCCGCGGACACTGAAGCTTTCTTT. Protein product: CASSYPADTEAFF.

The sample holds a few counts of this clonotype. This chain connects TRBV6-5 to TRBJ1-5, with a tentative D call TRBD1 (5 bases). The V and J ends lost 4 bases and 8 bases respectively, with 15 bases between them. CDR3 size: 14 residues. The germline gives CDR1 MNHEY, CDR2 SVGAGI. CDR3 loop: CASSLGVGEKPQHF. CDR3 in DNA: TGTGCCAGCAGTTTGGGGGTCGGAGAGAAGCCCCAGCATTTT.

This clonotype was counted many times. This sequence joins TRBV20-1 and TRBJ2-5; possible D gene TRBD2, 5 bases. The CDR3 spans 14 residues. Germline assignment: CDR1 DFQATT and CDR2 SNEGSKA (reference sequence). The V gene lost 6 bases and the J gene lost 5 bases, with 19 bases spanning the gap. DNA of the CDR3: TGCAGTGCAAATAACCTGTCGGGAAGGGAGACCCAGTACTTC. Its translation: CSANNLSGRETQYF.

This clonotype was seen many times. The CDR3: CASSQVGGSSSYEQYF. The CDR3, as DNA: TGTGCCAGCAGCCAAGTCGGGGGGAGTAGCTCCTACGAGCAGTACTTC. V gene TRBV3-1 combines with J gene TRBJ2-7, with 7 bases fitting TRBD2. CDR1 LGHDT and CDR2 YNNKEL come from the germline V gene (reference sequence). J was trimmed by 0 bases and V by 1 base; bases with no gene match: 6. This CDR3 has 16 amino acids.

This clonotype was seen only a few times. The V and J genes are TRBV14 and TRBJ1-1; TRBD1 might be the D (6 bases). CDR1 SGHDN and CDR2 FVKESK come from the germline V gene. There are 15 residues in the CDR3. Trimming shortened V by 2 bases and J by 2 bases, and 12 bases separated the two germline ends. CDR3 protein: CASSQSDRYNTEAFF. CDR3 bases: TGTGCCAGCAGCCAAAGCGACAGGTACAACACTGAAGCTTTCTTT.

At least ten counts were recorded for this clonotype. The rearrangement links TRBV28 to TRBJ2-3; perhaps TRBD2 as D (6 bases). CDR1 and CDR2 (germline): MDHEN, SYDVKM. The CDR3 sequence is 14 residues long. Trimming stripped 8 bases from V and 4 bases from J, with 16 bases between. DNA of the CDR3: TGTGCCAGCGGCTTGGGAGGCGGCCCAGATACGCAGTATTTT. Translation gives CASGLGGGPDTQYF.

This clonotype was seen a handful of times. V is TRBV29-1 and J is TRBJ1-1, with 8 bases matching TRBD1. Germline V gene sequence: CDR1 SQVTM, CDR2 ANQGSEA. The CDR3 consists of 13 residues. Trimming took 4 bases from V and 1 from J; bases not matched to a gene: 2. CDR3 amino acids: CSVVRGQNTEAFF. As DNA, the CDR3 is TGCAGCGTTGTCAGGGGGCAGAACACTGAAGCTTTCTTT.

About this clonotype itself: At one end the junction does not follow the germline gene, possibly because of a read error. The rearrangement joins TRBV12-3 or TRBV12-4 to TRBJ2-3; the D gene is possibly TRBD2 (6 bases). CDR3 size: 15 residues. The CDR3 loop is CACRRGAYYTDTQYF. CDR3 DNA sequence: TGTGCCTGCAGACGCGGGGCTTACTACACAGATACGCAGTATTTT.

This clonotype was seen at least ten times. The genes are TRBV18 and TRBJ2-7, with D possibly being TRBD2 (5 bases). The CDR3 contains 15 residues. Trimming pared 3 bases from V and 1 base from J, leaving 13 bases between. Germline CDR1 is KGHSH and CDR2 is LQKENI. CDR3 sequence reads: CASSPSRTASYEQYF. CDR3 nucleotide sequence: TGTGCCAGCTCACCGTCTCGGACTGCTTCCTACGAGCAGTACTTC. The entire variable domain, with the rest obtained from reference TRBV18 and TRBJ2-7, is as follows: NAGVMQNPRHLVRRRGQEARLRCSPMKGHSHVYWYRQLPEEGLKFMVYLQKENIIDESGMPKERFSAEFPKEGPSILRIQQVVRGDSAAYFCASSPSRTASYEQYFGPGTRLTVT.

This clonotype is medium-sized by share. The V and J genes are TRBV7-8 and TRBJ2-1; 11 bases align to TRBD2. V shed 5 bases, J shed 7 bases, and the junction held 10 bases outside the gene matches. The germline CDR1 and CDR2 sequences are SGHVS and FQNEAQ. The CDR3 runs 16 residues. The CDR3 region is CASSVRLGTSGNEQFF. In nucleotides, the CDR3 is TGTGCCAGCAGCGTTCGTCTCGGGACTAGCGGAAATGAGCAGTTCTTC.

This clonotype was recorded at least ten times. V gene TRBV10-2 combines with J gene TRBJ2-3, with 11 bases that match TRBD2. Looked up from germline, CDR1 is WSHSY and CDR2 is SAAADI. The CDR3 covers 12 residues. With 6 bases clipped from V and 10 bases from J, the junction kept 3 bases outside the gene matches. The CDR3 is CASSALAGAQYF. The CDR3 nucleotides are TGCGCCAGCAGCGCACTAGCGGGGGCGCAGTATTTT.

The chain uses TRBV11-2 and TRBJ2-1; TRBD2 matches 12 bases. The V gene's germline CDR1 is SGHAT and CDR2 FQNNGV. With 1 base clipped from V and 8 bases from J, the junction kept 6 bases outside the gene matches. The length of the CDR3 is 16 residues. The chain's CDR3 is CASSLGGGLAGYEQFF. The DNA of the CDR3 is TGTGCCAGCAGCTTAGGAGGAGGACTAGCGGGATATGAGCAGTTCTTC.

This clonotype has ten or more counts. The V call is TRBV9, the J call TRBJ2-4, with D possibly being TRBD1 or TRBD2 (5 bases each). The V gene lost 4 bases and the J gene lost 0 bases, with 14 bases spanning the gap. CDR1 SGDLS and CDR2 YYNGEE come from the germline V gene. CDR3 length: 16 residues. The CDR3 coding sequence is TGTGCCAGCAGCCCCCTGGGGGTGGGAGCCAAAAACATTCAGTACTTC. Translated, it gives CASSPLGVGAKNIQYF.

This clonotype was recorded a few times. In nucleotides, the CDR3 is TGCAGTGCGCAAGGACAGGGGGCGTATACCGGGGAGCTGTTTTTT. Residues: CSAQGQGAYTGELFF. The chain joins TRBV20-1 to TRBJ2-2, with TRBD1 matching 11 bases. V trimming: 6 bases; J trimming: 5 bases; junction bases outside the gene matches: 8. The germline V gene has CDR1 DFQATT and CDR2 SNEGSKA (reference sequence). This CDR3 is built from 15 residues.